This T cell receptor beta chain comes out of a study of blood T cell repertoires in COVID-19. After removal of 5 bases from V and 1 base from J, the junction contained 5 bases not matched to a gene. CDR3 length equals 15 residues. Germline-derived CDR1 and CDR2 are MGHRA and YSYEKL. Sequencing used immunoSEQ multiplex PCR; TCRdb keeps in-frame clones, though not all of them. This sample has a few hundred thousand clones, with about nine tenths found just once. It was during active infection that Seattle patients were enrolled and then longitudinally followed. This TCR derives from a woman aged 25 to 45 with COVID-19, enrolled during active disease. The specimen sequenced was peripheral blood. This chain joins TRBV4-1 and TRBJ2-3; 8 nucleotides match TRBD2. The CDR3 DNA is TGCGCCAGCAGCGTCCAGACTAGCGGCACAGATACGCAGTATTTT. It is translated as CASSVQTSGTDTQYF.